This T cell receptor beta chain stems from a study of human T cells and chemical hapten exposure. CDR1 and CDR2 from the germline V gene are DFQATT and SNEGSKA (reference sequence). V was trimmed by 2 bases and J by 4 bases, leaving 20 bases between them. The CDR3 loop spans 16 amino acids. The time point was: patch test 1, 2 weeks after DPC sensitization. The treatment: therapeutic diphenylcyclopropenone sensitization with weekly scalp DPC. This clonotype came up many times. TCRdb reprocessed the RACE reads with MiXCR, giving one entry per CDR3 protein. Of about 49,000 distinct CDR3 sequences listed, around 9.3% are singletons.

The sample was whole blood, taken in connection with sensitization to the hapten diphenylcyclopropenone (DPC). The clonotype comes from a woman between 45 and 60 years old with alopecia areata. Some clones in this sample may be carry-over from other donors' samples. The chain employs TRBV20-1 and TRBJ1-1; no reliable D call. CDR3 sequence: CSARLAGRPRVTEAFF. As DNA, the CDR3 is TGCAGTGCTAGATTAGCCGGGAGACCCCGGGTCACTGAAGCTTTCTTT.